The clone carrying this T cell receptor (beta chain) was recorded many times. Germline loops: CDR1 DFQATT, CDR2 SNEGSKA (reference sequence). CDR3 size: 19 residues. J gave up 2 bases and V 0 bases, and 11 bases lay outside the gene matches. This sample is drawn from a study of T cells in Graves' hyperthyroidism and ophthalmopathy. Using RNA transcripts as the source, TCR beta CDR3 regions were amplified. The study used the HTBI primer set for a first-round RT-PCR of the TCR CDR3. TCRdb reanalysed the multiplex PCR reads using MiXCR and keeps one entry per CDR3 protein. This sample has around 450,000 distinct CDR3 sequences, with 15% to 17% found just once.

The sample consisted of blood. The TCR originated in a woman aged 18 to 35 with Graves' hyperthyroidism. The chain has TRBV20-1 and TRBJ2-3; TRBD2 matches at 13 bases. Here the CDR3 DNA reads TGCAGTGCTAGAGATGAAAGGACTAGCGGGAGCCTTAACACAGATACGCAGTATTTT. Translating it yields CSARDERTSGSLNTDTQYF.